This TCR beta chain was captured by sequencing in a study of T cells in Graves' hyperthyroidism and ophthalmopathy. V was cut by 1 base and J by 2 bases, with 8 bases left in between. CDR1 is DFQATT and CDR2 is SNEGSKA in the germline V gene (reference sequence). This CDR3 has 13 residues. For Graves' hyperthyroidism to be stable, ophthalmopathy could not progress within 18 months. The study based diagnoses on clinical symptoms, serum thyroxine and TRAb, thyroid ultrasound and orbital computed tomography. Researchers amplified the TCR beta CDR3 regions from RNA transcripts. HTBI primers drove first-round RT-PCR of the TCR CDR3. A single record per CDR3 protein comes from TCRdb applying MiXCR to the multiplex PCR reads. Of hundreds of thousands of distinct CDR3 sequences in the sample, roughly 37% were seen once.

The V gene is TRBV20-1, the J gene TRBJ1-1; the D is unclear. Sequencing was carried out using blood. The receptor comes from a man aged 18 to 29 with Graves' hyperthyroidism. Here the CDR3 DNA reads TGCAGTGCTAGAGGCACAGTTAACACTGAAGCTTTCTTT. It specifies CSARGTVNTEAFF.